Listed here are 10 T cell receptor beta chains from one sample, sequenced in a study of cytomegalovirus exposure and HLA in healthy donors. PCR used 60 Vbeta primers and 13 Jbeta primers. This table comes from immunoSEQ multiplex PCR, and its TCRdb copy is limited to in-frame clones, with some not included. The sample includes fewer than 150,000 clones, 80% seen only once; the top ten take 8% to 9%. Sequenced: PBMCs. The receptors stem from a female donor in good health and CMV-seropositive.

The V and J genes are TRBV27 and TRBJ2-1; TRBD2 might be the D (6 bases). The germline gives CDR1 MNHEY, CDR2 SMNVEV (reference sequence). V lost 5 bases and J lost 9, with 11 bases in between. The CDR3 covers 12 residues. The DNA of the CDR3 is TGTGCCAGCAGTCCCGGACTATTTGAGCAGTTCTTC. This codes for CASSPGLFEQFF.

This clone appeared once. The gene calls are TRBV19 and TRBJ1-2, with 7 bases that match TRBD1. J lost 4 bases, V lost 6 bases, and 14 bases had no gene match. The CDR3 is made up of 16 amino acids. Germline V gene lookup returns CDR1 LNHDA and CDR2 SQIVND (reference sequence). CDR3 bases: TGTGCCAGTAGCGCGGGGACAGCTAATCGCGGCTATGGCTACACCTTC. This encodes CASSAGTANRGYGYTF.

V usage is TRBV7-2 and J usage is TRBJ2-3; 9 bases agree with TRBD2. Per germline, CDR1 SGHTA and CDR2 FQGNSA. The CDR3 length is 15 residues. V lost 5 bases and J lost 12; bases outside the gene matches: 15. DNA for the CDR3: TGTGCCAGCAGCCCAGGTAGCGGGGGTCCGGGACCCCAGTATTTT. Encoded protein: CASSPGSGGPGPQYF.

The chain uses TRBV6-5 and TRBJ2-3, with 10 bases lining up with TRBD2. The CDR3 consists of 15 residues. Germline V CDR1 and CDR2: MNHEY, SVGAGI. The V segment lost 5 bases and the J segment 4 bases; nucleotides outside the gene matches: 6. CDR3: CASSSGGAEADTQYF. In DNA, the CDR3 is TGTGCCAGCAGTAGCGGGGGGGCCGAGGCAGATACGCAGTATTTT.

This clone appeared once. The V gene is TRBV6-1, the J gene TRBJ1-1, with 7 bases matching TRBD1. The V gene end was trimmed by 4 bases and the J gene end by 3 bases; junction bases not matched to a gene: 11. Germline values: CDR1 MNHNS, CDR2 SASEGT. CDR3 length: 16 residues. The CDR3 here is CASSAPPDRVDTEAFF. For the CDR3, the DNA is TGTGCCAGCAGTGCCCCCCCCGACAGGGTCGACACTGAAGCTTTCTTT.

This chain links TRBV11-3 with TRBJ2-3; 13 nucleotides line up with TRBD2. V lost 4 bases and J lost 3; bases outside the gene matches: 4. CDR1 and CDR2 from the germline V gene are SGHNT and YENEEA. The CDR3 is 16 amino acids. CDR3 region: CASSSTSGGWTDTQYF. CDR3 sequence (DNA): TGTGCCAGCAGCTCGACTAGCGGGGGGTGGACAGATACGCAGTATTTT. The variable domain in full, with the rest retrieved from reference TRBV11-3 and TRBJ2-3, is EAGVVQSPRYKIIEKKQPVAFWCNPISGHNTLYWYLQNLGQGPELLIRYENEEAVDDSQLPKDRFSAERLKGVDSTLKIQPAELGDSAVYLCASSSTSGGWTDTQYFGPGTRLTVL.

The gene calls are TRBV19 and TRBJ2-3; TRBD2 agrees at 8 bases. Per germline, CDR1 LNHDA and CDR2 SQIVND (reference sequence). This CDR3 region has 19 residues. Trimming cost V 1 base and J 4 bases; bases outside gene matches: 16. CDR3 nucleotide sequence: TGTGCCAGTAGTATAGGGGGGCGCCCCCGGACGGGGGGGGCAGATACGCAGTATTTT. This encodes CASSIGGRPRTGGADTQYF. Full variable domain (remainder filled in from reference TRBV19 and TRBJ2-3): DGGITQSPKYLFRKEGQNVTLSCEQNLNHDAMYWYRQDPGQGLRLIYYSQIVNDFQKGDIAEGYSVSREKKESFPLTVTSAQKNPTAFYLCASSIGGRPRTGGADTQYFGPGTRLTVL.

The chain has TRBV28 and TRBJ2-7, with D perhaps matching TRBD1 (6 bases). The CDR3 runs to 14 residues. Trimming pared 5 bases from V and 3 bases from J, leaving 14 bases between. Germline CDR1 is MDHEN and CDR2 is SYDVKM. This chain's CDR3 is CASSEHSRGYEQYF. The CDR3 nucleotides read TGTGCCAGCAGTGAACACTCCAGGGGCTACGAGCAGTACTTC.

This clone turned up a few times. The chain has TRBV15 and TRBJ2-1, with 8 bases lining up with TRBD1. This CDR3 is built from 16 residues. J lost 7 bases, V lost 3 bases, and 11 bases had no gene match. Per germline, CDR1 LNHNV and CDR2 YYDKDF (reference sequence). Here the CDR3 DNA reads TGTGCCACCAGCAGGGAAGGACAGGGAGGCTGGAATGAGCAGTTCTTC. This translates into CATSREGQGGWNEQFF.

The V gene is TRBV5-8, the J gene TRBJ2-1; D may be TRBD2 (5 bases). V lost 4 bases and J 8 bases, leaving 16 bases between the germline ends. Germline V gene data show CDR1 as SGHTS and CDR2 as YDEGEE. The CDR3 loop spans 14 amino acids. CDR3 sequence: CASSPFRGSDEQFF. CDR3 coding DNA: TGTGCCAGCAGCCCCTTCAGAGGGAGCGATGAGCAGTTCTTC. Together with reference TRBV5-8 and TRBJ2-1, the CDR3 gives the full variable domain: EAGVTQSPTHLIKTRGQQATLRCSPISGHTSVYWYQQALGLGLQFLLWYDEGEERNRGNFPPRFSGRQFPNYSSELNVNALELEDSALYLCASSPFRGSDEQFFGPGTRLTVL.